The rows below give T cell receptor beta chains drawn from one sample of a study of early T cells in non-severe SARS-CoV-2 infection. TCRdb itself ran the 5' RACE reads through MiXCR, one entry per CDR3 protein. The sample lists tens of thousands of distinct CDR3 sequences; about 5.8% were seen once. Sequences were obtained from whole blood. All receptors derive from an adult who was a healthcare worker with PCR-confirmed SARS-CoV-2 infection or an uninfected control (not recorded which). The CDR3 runs from the conserved cysteine through the conserved F or W. Fields, in order: J gene, V gene, D gene, clone size, CDR3 DNA, CDR3 protein. D genes are given only for firm matches. For some rows the clone size is stated as once, few or many, or as a class when expanded; others skip it.

TRBJ2-3 | TRBV2 | NA | NA | TGTGCCAGCAGTGAAGCGCTGTCTGGAGGAGATACGCAGTATTTT | CASSEALSGGDTQYF
TRBJ2-2 | TRBV7-8 | NA | many | TGTGCCAGCAGCTTAGAATTGGGGCGGAAGCTGTTTTTT | CASSLELGRKLFF
TRBJ2-5 | TRBV5-1 | NA | NA | TGCGCCAGCAGCTTGGACATCACTCGTGAGACCCAGTACTTC | CASSLDITRETQYF
TRBJ2-3 | TRBV20-1 | TRBD2 | many | TGCAGTGCTAGAGATAGACTAGCGGGACACACAGATACGCAGTATTTT | CSARDRLAGHTDTQYF
TRBJ2-3 | TRBV7-2 | NA | many | TGTGCCAGCAGCTTAGGGATCGCGCAGTATTTT | CASSLGIAQYF
TRBJ1-1 | TRBV10-3 | NA | NA | TGTGCCATCATGGGGGACACTGAAGCTTTCTTT | CAIMGDTEAFF
TRBJ1-6 | TRBV28 | NA | many | TGTGCCAGCAGTTTAACCCGGGGAAGTTCACCCCTCCACTTT | CASSLTRGSSPLHF
TRBJ1-1 | TRBV18 | NA | few | TGTGCCAGCTCACCTGGGGCCGGGGGGACTGAAGCTTTCTTT | CASSPGAGGTEAFF
TRBJ2-1 | TRBV6-1 | NA | many | TGTGCCAGCAGTCCTGGATCCGGTTCCTACAATGAGCAGTTCTTC | CASSPGSGSYNEQFF
TRBJ1-5 | TRBV6-1 | NA | many | TGTGCCAGCCGATTATCGGCACATCAGCCCCAGCATTTT | CASRLSAHQPQHF
TRBJ2-1 | TRBV11-3 | NA | NA | TGTGTCAGCAGCTCCCGGGGTGAGCAGTTCTTC | CVSSSRGEQFF
TRBJ2-3 | TRBV2 | NA | NA | TGTGCCAGCAGTGAGGCGAGGGGAGTCACAGATACGCAGTATTTT | CASSEARGVTDTQYF
TRBJ2-2 | TRBV2 | NA | NA | TGTGCCAGCAGGGACTCGGCAGTGAGGGAGCTGTTTTTT | CASRDSAVRELFF
TRBJ2-2 | TRBV10-3 | TRBD2 | NA | TGTGCCACCGACGGGGACTACAACACCGGGGAGCTGTTTTTT | CATDGDYNTGELFF
TRBJ2-7 | TRBV19 | TRBD2 | many | TGTGCCAGCCGTAGCGGGATGAACTCCTACGAGCAGTACTTC | CASRSGMNSYEQYF
TRBJ2-7 | TRBV10-3 | NA | few | TGTGCCATCAGTGGGACAGCCGAAAGCTCCTACGAGCAGTACTTC | CAISGTAESSYEQYF
TRBJ2-1 | TRBV19 | TRBD2 | NA | TGTGCCAGTAGTATGTCTAGCGGACGTTACAATGAGCAGTTCTTC | CASSMSSGRYNEQFF
TRBJ1-2 | TRBV19 | NA | NA | TGTGCCAGTAGCCCGGACATCAACTATGGCTACACCTTC | CASSPDINYGYTF
TRBJ1-5 | TRBV10-2 | NA | many | TGCGCCAGCAGGGCCTGGGTTGCGCAGCCCCAGCATTTT | CASRAWVAQPQHF
TRBJ2-5 | TRBV7-2 | NA | many | TGTGCCAGCAGCTTAGTGGGCCAAGAGACCCAGTACTTC | CASSLVGQETQYF
TRBJ2-3 | TRBV7-9 | NA | few | TGTGCCAGCAGCTTAAATGACGGACGCACAGATACGCAGTATTTT | CASSLNDGRTDTQYF
TRBJ1-1 | TRBV5-1 | TRBD1 | few | TGCGCCAGCAGCCAGGGGACAGGGATGAACACTGAAGCTTTCTTT | CASSQGTGMNTEAFF
TRBJ1-1 | TRBV20-1 | NA | NA | TGCAGTGCCCAAGGTTACATGACGGACACTGAAGCTTTCTTT | CSAQGYMTDTEAFF
TRBJ2-3 | TRBV28 | NA | many | TGTGCCAGCAGTGGCACCTTAGACCGCACAGATACGCAGTATTTT | CASSGTLDRTDTQYF
TRBJ1-2 | TRBV28 | NA | many | TGTGCCAGCAGTTTACGGGGGAGGCGATCGTATGGCTACACCTTC | CASSLRGRRSYGYTF
TRBJ2-7 | TRBV25-1 | NA | few | TGTGCCAGCCGACAGCTCGCTTCCTACGAGCAGTACTTC | CASRQLASYEQYF
TRBJ2-3 | TRBV27 | NA | few | TGTGCCAGCAGTTTCGGATTCACAGATACGCAGTATTTT | CASSFGFTDTQYF
TRBJ2-3 | TRBV11-1 | NA | medium-sized | TGTGCCAGCAGCTTACAACGGGGTCGCACAGATACGCAGTATTTT | CASSLQRGRTDTQYF
TRBJ2-1 | TRBV9 | NA | many | TGTGCCAGCAGCGTCACGGGCGGAAACAATGAGCAGTTCTTC | CASSVTGGNNEQFF
TRBJ2-1 | TRBV9 | TRBD2 | NA | TGTGCCAGCAGCCTCCTAGCGGTCCCGGGGGCCTACAATGAGCAGTTCTTC | CASSLLAVPGAYNEQFF
TRBJ1-2 | TRBV3-1 | NA | many | TGTGCCAGCAGCCAAGAAGGACGGGGCTTCAGCTACACCTTC | CASSQEGRGFSYTF
TRBJ2-7 | TRBV11-2 | TRBD2 | NA | TGTGCCAGCAGCCCCCGACTAGCGGATCCTCACGAGCAGTACTTC | CASSPRLADPHEQYF
TRBJ2-2 | TRBV7-9 | NA | many | TGTGCCAGCAGAAAAACCCCCGGGGAGCTGTTTTTT | CASRKTPGELFF
TRBJ2-1 | TRBV7-9 | NA | NA | TGTGCCAGCAGCTTCGGCACAGACAATGAGCAGTTCTTC | CASSFGTDNEQFF
TRBJ2-3 | TRBV14 | NA | many | TGTGCCAGCAGCCAAGGTGAATGGGAGTTCACAGATACGCAGTATTTT | CASSQGEWEFTDTQYF
TRBJ2-7 | TRBV6-6 | NA | few | TGTGCCAGCAGCTCAGTGAGGGAGCTGTACGAGCAGTACTTC | CASSSVRELYEQYF
TRBJ1-2 | TRBV7-2 | TRBD1 | many | TGTGCCAGCAGCTTAGGGACAGGGGGGAATGTGAATGGCTACACCTTC | CASSLGTGGNVNGYTF
TRBJ2-7 | TRBV29-1 | TRBD1 | few | TGCAGCGTTGGAGGACAGGGGGCCTACGAGCAGTACTTC | CSVGGQGAYEQYF
TRBJ2-5 | TRBV20-1 | TRBD1 | many | TGCAGTGCTAGAGAGGGACAGGGTATAGAGACCCAGTACTTC | CSAREGQGIETQYF
TRBJ2-3 | TRBV9 | NA | few | TGTGCCAGCAGCGTAGATGGGATCACAGATACGCAGTATTTT | CASSVDGITDTQYF
TRBJ2-3 | TRBV20-1 | NA | few | TGCAGTGCTAGGGGTCCGGCGGGATTATACACAGATACGCAGTATTTT | CSARGPAGLYTDTQYF
TRBJ2-5 | TRBV6-5 | TRBD2 | few | TGTGCCAGCAGTTACAGGACTAGCGGGAACGATGAGACCCAGTACTTC | CASSYRTSGNDETQYF
TRBJ2-7 | TRBV7-9 | NA | few | TGTGCCAGCAGCTTAGTTTCTGGGTCGACCTACGAGCAGTACTTC | CASSLVSGSTYEQYF
TRBJ1-1 | TRBV12-3/TRBV12-4 | TRBD1 | few | TGTGCCAGCAGTTCCGGGACAGGGGTCTTCATGAACACTGAAGCTTTCTTT | CASSSGTGVFMNTEAFF
TRBJ2-7 | TRBV27 | TRBD2 | many | TGTGCCAGCAGTTTAACCCGGACTAGTTGGGAGCAGTACTTC | CASSLTRTSWEQYF
TRBJ1-5 | TRBV7-9 | TRBD1 | NA | TGTGCCAGCAGCTCAGGGGGTTTGGACAGGGACCCCCAGCATTTT | CASSSGGLDRDPQHF
TRBJ1-2 | TRBV7-2 | NA | medium-sized | TGTGCCAGCAGCTTAGGTCCCCAAGAAGCGTACTATGGCTACACCTTC | CASSLGPQEAYYGYTF
TRBJ2-1 | TRBV12-3/TRBV12-4 | NA | medium-sized | TGTGCCAGCAGCTATGGTCAATACAATGAGCAGTTCTTC | CASSYGQYNEQFF
TRBJ2-1 | TRBV30 | NA | many | TGTGCCTGGAGTGTAGGGCTCCCACCCTACAATGAGCAGTTCTTC | CAWSVGLPPYNEQFF
TRBJ1-3 | TRBV4-3 | NA | few | TGCGCCAGCAGCCAAGGGTCCAGAACAGGGCCAGGAAACACCATATATTTT | CASSQGSRTGPGNTIYF
TRBJ2-3 | TRBV5-4 | TRBD2 | many | TGTGCCAGCAGCCGCGGGGGGGTTGTTGGCGTCTCTAGCACAGATACGCAGTATTTT | CASSRGGVVGVSSTDTQYF
TRBJ2-2 | TRBV19 | TRBD2 | NA | TGTGCCAGTAGTATTAGCGGGAGGAACACCGGGGAGCTGTTTTTT | CASSISGRNTGELFF
TRBJ2-5 | TRBV6-5 | TRBD2 | many | TGTGCCAGCAGTGTAACGGGACTAGCGCTTCAAGAGACCCAGTACTTC | CASSVTGLALQETQYF
TRBJ2-6 | TRBV9 | NA | few | TGTGCCAGCAGCACCGGGGCTTCCTCTGGGGCCAACGTCCTGACTTTC | CASSTGASSGANVLTF
TRBJ2-3 | TRBV7-9 | NA | few | TGTGCCAGCAGCTTAGAGGTGGCGGGACCGGATACGCAGTATTTT | CASSLEVAGPDTQYF